What follows describes a single TCR beta chain. Its antigen is not identified. V was clipped by 2 bases and J by 2 bases; unmatched bases: 1. The CDR3 has 14 amino acids. The germline CDR1 and CDR2 sequences are DFQATT and SNEGSKA (reference sequence). These data are taken from a study of T cells in Graves' hyperthyroidism and ophthalmopathy. Study outcomes and limitations: Most expanded thyroid clonotypes above 0.001 also appeared in blood.

The TCR beta CDR3 regions underwent amplification using RNA transcripts as the source. HTBI primers drove first-round RT-PCR of the TCR CDR3. TCRdb passed the multiplex PCR reads through MiXCR, listing each CDR3 protein once. The repertoire holds more than 500,000 distinct CDR3 sequences, with around 43% as singletons. Investigators excluded patients with uncontrolled infection, other autoimmune disease, pregnancy or lactation. V gene TRBV20-1 combines with J gene TRBJ2-7, with 12 bases aligning to TRBD2. Source material: peripheral blood or thyroid tissue (not recorded which). The TCR was taken from an adult woman with Graves' disease, either hyperthyroidism or ophthalmopathy (not recorded which). The CDR3 DNA is TGCAGTGCTAGACGGACTAGCGGGGCCTACGAGCAGTACTTC. Amino acid sequence: CSARRTSGAYEQYF.